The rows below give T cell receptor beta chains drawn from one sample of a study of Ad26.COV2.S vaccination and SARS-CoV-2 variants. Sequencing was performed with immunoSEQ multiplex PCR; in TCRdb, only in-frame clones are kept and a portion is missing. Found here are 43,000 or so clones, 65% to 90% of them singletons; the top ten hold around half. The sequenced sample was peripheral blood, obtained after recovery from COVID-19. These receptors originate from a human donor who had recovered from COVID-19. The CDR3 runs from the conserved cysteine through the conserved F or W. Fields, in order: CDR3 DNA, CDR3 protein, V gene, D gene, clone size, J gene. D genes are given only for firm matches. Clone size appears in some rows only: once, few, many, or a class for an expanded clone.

DNA: TGTGCCAGCAGCCAAATAGCGGGAGGCTCCTACAATGAGCAGTTCTTC
CDR3: CASSQIAGGSYNEQFF
V: TRBV3-1/TRBV3-2
D: TRBD2
size: -
J: TRBJ2-1

DNA: TGTGCCAGCTCTTTAGCGGGAGGGGTCTCCTACAATGAGCAGTTCTTC
CDR3: CASSLAGGVSYNEQFF
V: TRBV18
D: TRBD2
size: -
J: TRBJ2-1

DNA: TGCGCCAGCACCTCCCGGGGGCTAGAGGGAAGTGAGCAGTTCTTC
CDR3: CASTSRGLEGSEQFF
V: TRBV5-1
D: -
size: -
J: TRBJ2-1

DNA: TGTGCCAGCAGCTCCTGGCGAGTGTGGCAGACTAATCAGCCCCAGCATTTT
CDR3: CASSSWRVWQTNQPQHF
V: TRBV5-6
D: -
size: once
J: TRBJ1-5

DNA: TGCGCCAGCAGCTTATTAGGGCAGGATCAGCCCCAGCATTTT
CDR3: CASSLLGQDQPQHF
V: TRBV5-1
D: -
size: -
J: TRBJ1-5

DNA: TGTGCCAGTAGTACGGACAGGTTGAACACTGAAGCTTTCTTT
CDR3: CASSTDRLNTEAFF
V: TRBV19
D: TRBD1
size: few
J: TRBJ1-1

DNA: TGTGCCAGCAGCCTAGGGGGGGCGGATCTCTATGGCTACACCTTC
CDR3: CASSLGGADLYGYTF
V: TRBV28
D: -
size: -
J: TRBJ1-2

DNA: TGTGCTAGTGGTCCGACTACTAGCGGGAGGGTCAATGAGCAGTTCTTC
CDR3: CASGPTTSGRVNEQFF
V: TRBV12-5
D: TRBD2
size: -
J: TRBJ2-1

DNA: TGTGCCAGCCTCGGGGAGGGGGCTGGCACAGATACGCAGTATTTT
CDR3: CASLGEGAGTDTQYF
V: TRBV28
D: -
size: -
J: TRBJ2-3

DNA: TGTGCCAGTAGGGGCAGGGATGATTCACCCCTCCACTTT
CDR3: CASRGRDDSPLHF
V: TRBV19
D: -
size: -
J: TRBJ1-6

DNA: TGTGCCAGCACCTCGGCGGGGGTAGCCCAAGAGACCCAGTACTTC
CDR3: CASTSAGVAQETQYF
V: TRBV5-4
D: TRBD2
size: few
J: TRBJ2-5

DNA: TGTGCCAGCAGCCACAGGGGTGGCGGGGAGCTGTTTTTT
CDR3: CASSHRGGGELFF
V: TRBV5-6
D: TRBD1
size: -
J: TRBJ2-2

DNA: TGTGCCAGCAGTCGGACTAGAACAGATACGCAGTATTTT
CDR3: CASSRTRTDTQYF
V: TRBV6-4
D: TRBD2
size: few
J: TRBJ2-3

DNA: TGTGCCAGCAGCTTGGGGCAGGAAACCCACTCCTATGGCTACACCTTC
CDR3: CASSLGQETHSYGYTF
V: TRBV5-6
D: -
size: -
J: TRBJ1-2

DNA: TGTGCCAGCACTCGACAGGGAAGTGGCACTGAAGCTTTCTTT
CDR3: CASTRQGSGTEAFF
V: TRBV2
D: TRBD1
size: -
J: TRBJ1-1

DNA: TGTGCCAGCAGTACACTCAGGGGAGGGTGGACTGAAGCTTTCTTT
CDR3: CASSTLRGGWTEAFF
V: TRBV6-5
D: -
size: -
J: TRBJ1-1

DNA: TGTGCCAGCTCCCTCGGTGGGCAGGGGGCTGAAGCTTTCTTT
CDR3: CASSLGGQGAEAFF
V: TRBV6-4
D: TRBD1
size: many
J: TRBJ1-1

DNA: TGTGCCAGCAGTGAAGAAAGGGGGTATAGCAATCAGCCCCAGCATTTT
CDR3: CASSEERGYSNQPQHF
V: TRBV6-1
D: -
size: -
J: TRBJ1-5

DNA: TGTGCCAGCACCTCCGGGGCGTTTAACTATGGCTACACCTTC
CDR3: CASTSGAFNYGYTF
V: TRBV6-4
D: -
size: -
J: TRBJ1-2

DNA: TGTGCCAGCAGCCAGAATGGCGACTATGGCTACACCTTC
CDR3: CASSQNGDYGYTF
V: TRBV3-1/TRBV3-2
D: -
size: -
J: TRBJ1-2

DNA: TGTGCCAGCAGTGAGAGTAAGGGAGGGCCAAACACCGGGGAGCTGTTTTTT
CDR3: CASSESKGGPNTGELFF
V: TRBV2
D: TRBD2
size: -
J: TRBJ2-2

DNA: TGTGCCACCTCGGACAGGACCATCCAAGAGACCCAGTACTTC
CDR3: CATSDRTIQETQYF
V: TRBV14
D: TRBD1
size: -
J: TRBJ2-5

DNA: TGTGCCAGCAGTTTAGGCTACCCGGGACATGATAATTCACCCCTCCACTTT
CDR3: CASSLGYPGHDNSPLHF
V: TRBV27
D: -
size: few
J: TRBJ1-6

DNA: TGTGCCAGCGGGACTAGCGTCGCTGGGGCCAACGTCCTGACTTTC
CDR3: CASGTSVAGANVLTF
V: TRBV2
D: TRBD2
size: -
J: TRBJ2-6

DNA: TGTGCCACCAGTGATTCCACAGGGCCAGGGCAGCCCCAGCATTTT
CDR3: CATSDSTGPGQPQHF
V: TRBV24-1
D: -
size: -
J: TRBJ1-5

DNA: TGTGCCAGCAGCGTACAAAGTGACTATGGCTACACCTTC
CDR3: CASSVQSDYGYTF
V: TRBV9
D: -
size: -
J: TRBJ1-2

DNA: TGTGCCAGCAGCCCTCACAGGGGAACTGAAGCTTTCTTT
CDR3: CASSPHRGTEAFF
V: TRBV3-1/TRBV3-2
D: TRBD1
size: -
J: TRBJ1-1

DNA: TGTGCCAGCACCCAGGAAAGATCTGGAAACACCATATATTTT
CDR3: CASTQERSGNTIYF
V: TRBV6-5
D: -
size: once
J: TRBJ1-3

DNA: TGTGCCATCAGTGAGGAGGGGAGTGGGACCTACGAGCAGTACTTC
CDR3: CAISEEGSGTYEQYF
V: TRBV10-3
D: -
size: once
J: TRBJ2-7

DNA: TGTGCCAGCATCCCCGGGCAGTACCAAGAGACCCAGTACTTC
CDR3: CASIPGQYQETQYF
V: TRBV7-9
D: -
size: few
J: TRBJ2-5

DNA: TGTGCCATCAGTGTCATGGCGGGGGGGGCGAGCACTGAAGCTTTCTTT
CDR3: CAISVMAGGASTEAFF
V: TRBV10-3
D: -
size: -
J: TRBJ1-1

DNA: TGTGCCAGCAGCCAAGGGTCGGGCACTGAAGCTTTCTTT
CDR3: CASSQGSGTEAFF
V: TRBV3-1/TRBV3-2
D: -
size: once
J: TRBJ1-1

DNA: TGCGCCAGCAGCACCGGGACGGGCTCTGAAGCTTTCTTT
CDR3: CASSTGTGSEAFF
V: TRBV5-1
D: -
size: -
J: TRBJ1-1

DNA: TGTGCCAGCATCCTCAGGGGGGGAGGAAGCGAGCAGTACTTC
CDR3: CASILRGGGSEQYF
V: TRBV6-5
D: -
size: -
J: TRBJ2-7

DNA: TGTGCCAGCAGCTTAATGGGACAGGGCCCTGAAGCTTTCTTT
CDR3: CASSLMGQGPEAFF
V: TRBV7-2
D: TRBD1
size: -
J: TRBJ1-1

DNA: TGTGCCAGCAGCTTGGTGCCTCCCGACAGGGCGGGCTATGAAAAACTGTTTTTT
CDR3: CASSLVPPDRAGYEKLFF
V: TRBV5-5
D: TRBD1
size: -
J: TRBJ1-4

DNA: TGTGCCAGCAGCGGAACAGGGGCGCCTGGGGCTTTCTTT
CDR3: CASSGTGAPGAFF
V: TRBV3-1/TRBV3-2
D: TRBD1
size: -
J: TRBJ1-1

DNA: TGTGCCAGTAAGGGGGGCAAGCAGTTGGGGTCCAATCAGCCCCAGCATTTT
CDR3: CASKGGKQLGSNQPQHF
V: TRBV19
D: -
size: -
J: TRBJ1-5

DNA: TGTGCCAGTAGTATAGGCACGGTTCCTGGCTACACCTTC
CDR3: CASSIGTVPGYTF
V: TRBV19
D: -
size: many
J: TRBJ1-2

DNA: TGTGCCAGCAGACTTACAGTAAACACTGAAGCTTTCTTT
CDR3: CASRLTVNTEAFF
V: TRBV5-6
D: -
size: -
J: TRBJ1-1

DNA: TGTGCCAGCAGCTTACGCGCGGACAGCTCCTACAATGAGCAGTTCTTC
CDR3: CASSLRADSSYNEQFF
V: TRBV11-2
D: -
size: few
J: TRBJ2-1

DNA: TGCGCCAGCAGCCCGATCAAAAACTATGGCTACACCTTC
CDR3: CASSPIKNYGYTF
V: TRBV10-1
D: -
size: once
J: TRBJ1-2

DNA: TGTGCCACCACGCAAGTTGGGGACGGTCTGTCAGATACGCAGTATTTT
CDR3: CATTQVGDGLSDTQYF
V: TRBV24-1
D: -
size: -
J: TRBJ2-3

DNA: TGTGCTAGTGGTTCTAGCTCCAATCAGCCCCAGCATTTT
CDR3: CASGSSSNQPQHF
V: TRBV12-5
D: -
size: -
J: TRBJ1-5

DNA: TGTGCCAGCAGCCGGGACGATAGTCGGACTGAAGCTTTCTTT
CDR3: CASSRDDSRTEAFF
V: TRBV3-1/TRBV3-2
D: -
size: -
J: TRBJ1-1